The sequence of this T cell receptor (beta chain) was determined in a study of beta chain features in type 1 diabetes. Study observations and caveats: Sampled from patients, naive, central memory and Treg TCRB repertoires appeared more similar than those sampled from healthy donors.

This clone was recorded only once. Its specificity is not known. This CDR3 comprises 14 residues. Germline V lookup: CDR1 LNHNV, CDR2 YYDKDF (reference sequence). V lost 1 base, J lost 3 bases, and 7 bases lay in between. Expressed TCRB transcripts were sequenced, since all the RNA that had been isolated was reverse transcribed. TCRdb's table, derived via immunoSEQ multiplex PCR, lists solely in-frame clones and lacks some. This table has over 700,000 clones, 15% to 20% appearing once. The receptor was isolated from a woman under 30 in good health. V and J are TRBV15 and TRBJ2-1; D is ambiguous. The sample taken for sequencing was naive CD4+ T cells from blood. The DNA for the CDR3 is TGTGCCACCAGCAGAGTAGGATACTACAATGAGCAGTTCTTC. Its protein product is CATSRVGYYNEQFF.